The 4 T cell receptor beta chains below come from one sample, sequenced in a study of tissue T cells after allogeneic stem cell transplantation (dated by TCRdb to about 2022). The library was obtained by the immunoSEQ multiplex PCR assay. TCRdb provides this immuneACCESS table in a form limited to in-frame rearrangements. Some clones are lacking; in checked studies, under half of them reflect an unresolved V gene, and why the rest are absent is not known. Here the sample has several thousand clones; approximately 70% occur a single time. Roughly 15% of the sample is held by the ten biggest clonotypes. This sample's time point label indicates: human tissue collected at research (rapid) autopsy. This specimen consisted of tissue from the right colon, obtained at autopsy. These TCRs come from a male donor at least 60 years old with lung cancer.

This chain links TRBV6-2 or TRBV6-3 with TRBJ1-2, with D maybe TRBD1 (5 bases). CDR3 length equals 15 residues. In germline, CDR1 is MNHEY, CDR2 SVGEGT. The germline V and J ends were trimmed by 6 bases and 4 bases, with 18 bases remaining between them. The CDR3 DNA follows: TGTGCCAGCAGCCTCGTCGGGGGATCGGGCTATGGCTACACCTTC. Protein product: CASSLVGGSGYGYTF.

V is TRBV6-5 and J is TRBJ2-3; D assignment may be TRBD1 or TRBD2 (6 bases each). CDR3 length: 15 residues. V dropped 6 bases and J dropped 2 bases, with 15 bases sitting between them. CDR1 MNHEY and CDR2 SVGAGI come from the germline V gene. The CDR3 sequence is CASRLGAGPTDTQYF. In DNA form, the CDR3 reads TGTGCCAGCAGACTGGGGGCGGGGCCCACAGATACGCAGTATTTT.

CDR3 coding DNA: TGTGCCAGCAGCCAATCACGGGTTGAGACCCAGTACTTC. The encoded protein is CASSQSRVETQYF. V usage is TRBV3-1 (or the pseudogene TRBV3-2) and J usage is TRBJ2-5; no definite D call. Germline V lookup: CDR1 LGHDT, CDR2 YNNKEL (reference sequence). Trimming removed 2 bases at V and 5 bases at J, with 9 bases between. The CDR3 loop spans 13 amino acids.

The V and J genes are TRBV5-1 and TRBJ2-7, with 7 bases aligning to TRBD1. This CDR3 comprises 15 residues. Germline lookup yields CDR1 SGHRS and CDR2 YFSETQ. V was pared by 4 bases and J by 5 bases, with 12 bases of the junction left unmatched. This CDR3 is CASSLSGTAVDEQYF. In DNA, the CDR3 is TGCGCCAGCAGCCTGTCCGGGACAGCTGTGGACGAGCAGTACTTC. Combining the CDR3 with reference TRBV5-1 and TRBJ2-7 gives the whole variable domain KAGVTQTPRYLIKTRGQQVTLSCSPISGHRSVSWYQQTPGQGLQFLFEYFSETQRNKGNFPGRFSGRQFSNSRSEMNVSTLELGDSALYLCASSLSGTAVDEQYFGPGTRLTVT.